Each of the 4 T cell receptor beta chains below was sequenced from the same sample in a study of blood T cell repertoires in COVID-19. TCRdb's table, derived via immunoSEQ multiplex PCR, lists solely in-frame clones and lacks some. The data hold over 100,000 clones, with approximately 87% observed a single time. The sequencing input was peripheral blood. The receptors were gathered from a woman aged 55-70 years with acute or convalescent COVID-19.

The V call is TRBV4-2, the J call TRBJ2-3, with TRBD1 matching 10 bases. The germline gives CDR1 LGHNA, CDR2 YNFKEQ. CDR3 length: 13 amino acids. J gave up 10 bases and V 1 base, and 2 bases lay outside the gene matches. CDR3 residues: CASSQGDRGPQYF. DNA for the CDR3: TGTGCCAGCAGCCAAGGAGACAGGGGGCCGCAGTATTTT.

This rearrangement joins TRBV3-1 (or the pseudogene TRBV3-2) to TRBJ1-6; no firm D call. The CDR3 has 15 residues. V shed 4 bases and J shed 10 bases, with 17 bases lying between them. Looked up from germline, CDR1 is LGHDT and CDR2 is YNNKEL (reference sequence). The CDR3 here is CASSPLGVSSSPLHF. The CDR3 bases are TGTGCCAGCAGCCCACTCGGGGTGTCATCATCACCCCTCCACTTT.

The chain is built from TRBV5-4 and TRBJ2-5, with 12 bases identical to TRBD2. The germline CDR1 and CDR2 sequences are SGHNT and YYREEE (reference sequence). The CDR3 is 17 residues long. Trimming took 4 bases from V and 5 from J; bases not matched to a gene: 12. The CDR3 coding sequence is TGTGCCAGCAGCCGGGTAGCTAGCGGGAGGGTGGGGGAGACCCAGTACTTC. Translation: CASSRVASGRVGETQYF.

The chain uses TRBV6-5 and TRBJ1-5; 8 bases agree with TRBD1. The CDR3 length is 15 residues. Trimming took 6 bases from V and 7 from J; bases not matched to a gene: 11. Germline CDR1 MNHEY, CDR2 SVGAGI. The CDR3 bases are TGTGCCAGCAGACCCGGGACAGGACGGGGGCAGCCCCAGCATTTT. This translates into CASRPGTGRGQPQHF.